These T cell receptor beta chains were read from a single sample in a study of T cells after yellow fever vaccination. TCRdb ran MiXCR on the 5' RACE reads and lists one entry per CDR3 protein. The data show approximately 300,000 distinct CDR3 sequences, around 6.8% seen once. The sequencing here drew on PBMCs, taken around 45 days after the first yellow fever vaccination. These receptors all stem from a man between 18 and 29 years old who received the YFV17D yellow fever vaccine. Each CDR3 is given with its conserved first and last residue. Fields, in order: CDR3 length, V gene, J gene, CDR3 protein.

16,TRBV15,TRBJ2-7,CATSRRPGQGRYEQYF
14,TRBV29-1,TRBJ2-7,CSVGPDLSSYEQYF
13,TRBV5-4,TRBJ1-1,CASTLTGQFEAFF
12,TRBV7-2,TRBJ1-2,CASSSGSPSYTF
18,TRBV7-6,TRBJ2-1,CASSLEASGGSSYNEQFF
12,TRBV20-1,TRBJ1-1,CSALGGNTEAFF
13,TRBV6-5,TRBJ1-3,CASCLNSGNTIYF
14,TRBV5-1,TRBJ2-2,CASSLDRPTGELFF
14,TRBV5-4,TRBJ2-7,CASSLIGSGYEQYF
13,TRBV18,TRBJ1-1,CASSPTGRTEAFF
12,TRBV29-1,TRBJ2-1,CSVLTGTLEQFF
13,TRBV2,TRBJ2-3,CASTGLNTDTQYF
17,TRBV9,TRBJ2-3,CASSLEGQTTSTDTQYF
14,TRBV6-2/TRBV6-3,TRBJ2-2,CASYPRDYTGELFF
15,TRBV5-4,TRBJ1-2,CASSLEFGTGKKYTF
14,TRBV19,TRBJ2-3,CAPRHCWVPDTQYF
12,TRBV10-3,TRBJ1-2,CATFEGSHGYTF
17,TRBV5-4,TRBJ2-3,CASSSTLGGATTDTQYF
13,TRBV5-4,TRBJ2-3,CASSLAPRDTQYF
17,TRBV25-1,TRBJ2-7,CATSSDRGMSNTYEQYF
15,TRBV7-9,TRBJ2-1,CASSFSIQGLHEQFF
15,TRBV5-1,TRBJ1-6,CASNPGGQGSSPLHF
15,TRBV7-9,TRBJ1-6,CASSSKGGRDSPLHF
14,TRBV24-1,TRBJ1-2,CATSDPGRTYGYTF
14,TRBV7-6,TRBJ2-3,CASSLGGGKDTQYF
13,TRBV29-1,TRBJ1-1,CSVEGRVSTEAFF
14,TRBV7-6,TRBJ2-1,CASSLEGGGVEQFF
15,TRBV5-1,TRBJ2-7,CASSLQGAYSYEQYF
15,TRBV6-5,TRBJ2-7,CASSYPIGGRYEQYF
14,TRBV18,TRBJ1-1,CASSPRGKDTEAFF
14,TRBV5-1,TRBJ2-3,CASSPGRWIDTQYF
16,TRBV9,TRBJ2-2,CASSESRDLNTGELFF
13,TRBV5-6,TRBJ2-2,CASSFGSTGELFF
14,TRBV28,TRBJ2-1,CAISTGGLCCEQFF
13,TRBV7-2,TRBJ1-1,CASSPYTVTEAFF
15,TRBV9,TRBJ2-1,CASSVVWTGSNEQFF
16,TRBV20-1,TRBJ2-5,CCARVFSGGVGETQYF
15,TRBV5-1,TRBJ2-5,CASSLGDRDQETQYF
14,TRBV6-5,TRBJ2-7,CASSYPGDSYEQYF
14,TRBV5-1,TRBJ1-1,CASSLAVGSTEAFF
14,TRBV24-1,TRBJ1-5,CATSDAGINQPQHF
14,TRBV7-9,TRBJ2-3,CASSLIGGADTQYF
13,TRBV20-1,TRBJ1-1,CSAKWGLNTEAFF
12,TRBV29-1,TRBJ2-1,CSVRKGGNEQFF
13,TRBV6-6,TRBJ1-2,CASRGVITDGYTF
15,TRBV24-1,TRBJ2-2,CATSDLAGDTGELFF
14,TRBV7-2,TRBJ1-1,CASIPAGGRTEAFF
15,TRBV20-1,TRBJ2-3,CSAAVAGPRADTQYF
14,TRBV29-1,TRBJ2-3,CSVGAVDRSDTQYF
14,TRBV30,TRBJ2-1,CAWGRGGTYNEQFF
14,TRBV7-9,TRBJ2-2,CASSRGPNTWELFF
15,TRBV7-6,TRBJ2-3,CASSRRWGFSDTQYF
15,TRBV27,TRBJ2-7,CASSLLASGVYEQYF
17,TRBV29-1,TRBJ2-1,CSVEGRSGLGFGNEQFF
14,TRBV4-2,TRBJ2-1,CASSPLTGADEQFF
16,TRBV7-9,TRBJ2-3,CASSFELAGDWDTQYF
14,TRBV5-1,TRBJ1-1,CASSLTEKNTEAFF
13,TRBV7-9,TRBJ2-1,CASSVGPGNEQFF
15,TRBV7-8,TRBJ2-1,CASSWGWDSYNEQFF